These 21 T cell receptor beta chains came from one sample sequenced in a study of T cell responses to AZD1222 COVID-19 vaccine. Assay: immunoSEQ multiplex PCR; the TCRdb copy retains only in-frame clones and omits some. The data show more than 80,000 clones, 80% to 90% seen once. The specimen comprised peripheral blood, sampled 28 days after the second AZD1222 dose. These receptors were collected from an adult who received the AZD1222 COVID-19 vaccine.

The chain's CDR3 is CASGLEYPDREVEAFF. The DNA of the CDR3 is TGTGCTAGTGGTTTGGAATACCCGGACAGGGAGGTTGAAGCTTTCTTT. The chain has TRBV12-5 and TRBJ1-1; TRBD1 agrees at 8 bases. The CDR3 totals 16 residues. Germline assignment: CDR1 LGHNT and CDR2 FRNRAP. With V trimmed by 1 base and J by 7 bases, 11 bases remained unmatched. The complete variable domain, with remaining parts taken from reference TRBV12-5 and TRBJ1-1, reads DARVTQTPRHKVTEMGQEVTMRCQPILGHNTVFWYRQTMMQGLELLAYFRNRAPLDDSGMPKDRFSAEMPDATLATLKIQPSEPRDSAVYFCASGLEYPDREVEAFFGQGTRLTVV.

About this clone itself: At one end, the junction sequence differs from germline, possibly due to a read error. This chain joins TRBV28 and TRBJ1-1; D gene uncertain. Germline CDR1 reads MDHEN; CDR2 reads SYDVKM. The CDR3 is 12 amino acids. CDR3 in amino acids: CASFGQVTQAFF. CDR3 nucleotide sequence: TGTGCCAGCTTCGGGCAGGTCACTCAAGCTTTCTTT.

The chain combines TRBV29-1 with TRBJ2-1; TRBD2 is a possible D gene (6 bases). The CDR3 contains 13 residues. Trimming stripped 6 bases from V and 3 bases from J, with 12 bases between. Germline V gives CDR1 SQVTM, CDR2 ANQGSEA. CDR3 sequence reads: CSVPGEFYNEQFF. The CDR3 nucleotides read TGCAGCGTGCCGGGGGAGTTCTACAATGAGCAGTTCTTC.

The chain links TRBV3-1 (or the pseudogene TRBV3-2) to TRBJ2-3; D is perhaps TRBD1 (6 bases). Trimming cost V 2 bases and J 3 bases, with 15 bases left between them. The CDR3 loop spans 16 amino acids. CDR1 LGHDT and CDR2 YNNKEL come from the germline V gene (reference sequence). The CDR3 loop reads CASSQPTGPQTDTQYF. The CDR3 DNA is TGTGCCAGCAGCCAACCGACAGGCCCCCAGACAGATACGCAGTATTTT.

This clone is a singleton in its sample. The chain links TRBV20-1 to TRBJ2-7, with D unclear. Germline V gene lookup returns CDR1 DFQATT and CDR2 SNEGSKA (reference sequence). This CDR3 is built from 11 residues. The V and J ends lost 0 bases and 3 bases respectively, with 3 bases between them. CDR3 DNA: TGCAGTGCTAGAGATGGCTACGAGCAGTACTTC. Translating it yields CSARDGYEQYF.

This clone was detected only once. V usage is TRBV19 and J usage is TRBJ2-5, with a possible D match to TRBD2 (6 bases). Germline V gives CDR1 LNHDA, CDR2 SQIVND (reference sequence). The CDR3 is made up of 16 amino acids. V lost 3 bases and J lost 2, with 16 bases in between. The chain's CDR3 is CASSIGGTGEQETQYF. CDR3 DNA sequence: TGTGCCAGTAGTATTGGGGGAACGGGGGAACAAGAGACCCAGTACTTC.

The V call is TRBV5-6, the J call TRBJ1-2; the D gene is possibly TRBD1 (5 bases). V was shortened by 1 base and J by 5 bases, with 12 bases between the two germline ends. The CDR3 sequence is 14 residues long. CDR1 and CDR2 from the germline V gene are SGHDT and YYEEEE. CDR3 sequence: CASSLSRGVYGYTF. The CDR3 DNA follows: TGTGCCAGCAGCTTGTCTCGGGGGGTTTATGGCTACACCTTC.

This clone appeared a single time. V gene TRBV30 combines with J gene TRBJ1-4; D uncertain. The CDR3 consists of 17 residues. Germline V gene lookup returns CDR1 GTSNPN and CDR2 SVGIG (reference sequence). The germline V and J ends were trimmed by 7 bases and 5 bases, with 26 bases remaining between them. The CDR3 here is CASDFRTASKKNEKLFF. CDR3 bases: TGTGCCTCCGATTTTAGGACGGCCAGTAAGAAAAATGAAAAACTGTTTTTT.

The V and J genes are TRBV29-1 and TRBJ1-2; weak D call: TRBD1 (6 bases). CDR1 is SQVTM and CDR2 is ANQGSEA in the germline V gene. The V gene lost 4 bases and the J gene lost 4 bases, with 7 bases spanning the gap. The CDR3 sequence is 11 residues long. In nucleotides, the CDR3 is TGCAGCGTTGGAGGGGGCTATGGCTACACCTTC. This gives the protein CSVGGGYGYTF.

This clone was seen only a few times. The chain is built from TRBV6-5 and TRBJ1-4; D might be TRBD1 (6 bases). The CDR3 has 15 amino acids. Per the germline V gene, CDR1 is MNHEY and CDR2 is SVGAGI. Trimming left V 5 bases short and J 8 bases short, with 18 bases between. This chain's CDR3 is CASSPTGGGGEKLFF. For the CDR3, the DNA is TGTGCCAGCAGTCCGACCGGGGGGGGCGGAGAAAAACTGTTTTTT.

The chain links TRBV6-6 to TRBJ2-6, with a possible D match to TRBD1 (6 bases). The CDR3 has 18 amino acids. CDR1 and CDR2 (germline): MNHNY, SVGAGI (reference sequence). Trimming left V 5 bases short and J 0 bases short, with 17 bases between. The CDR3 DNA reads TGTGCCAGCAGTCCCAACTGGGGGCCCCACTCTGGGGCCAACGTCCTGACTTTC. This codes for CASSPNWGPHSGANVLTF.

CDR3 in amino acids: CAINPRELGEQYF. CDR3 sequence (DNA): TGTGCCATCAATCCCCGGGAACTAGGCGAGCAGTACTTC. V gene TRBV10-3 combines with J gene TRBJ2-7, with a weak D call TRBD2 (5 bases). The germline V and J ends were trimmed by 7 bases and 6 bases, with 16 bases remaining between them. This CDR3 has 13 residues. The V gene's germline CDR1 is ENHRY and CDR2 SYGVKD.

The chain combines TRBV6-5 with TRBJ1-1, with D tentatively TRBD1 (5 bases). The CDR3 runs to 15 residues. Trimming left V 0 bases short and J 5 bases short, with 13 bases between. Germline V gives CDR1 MNHEY, CDR2 SVGAGI. This chain's CDR3 is CASSYSPSGTTEAFF. CDR3 DNA sequence: TGTGCCAGCAGTTACTCCCCCTCAGGGACGACTGAAGCTTTCTTT.

This sequence joins TRBV6-1 and TRBJ2-7, with 10 bases matching TRBD2. Germline V CDR1 and CDR2: MNHNS, SASEGT. V shed 1 base, J shed 4 bases, and the junction held 4 bases outside the gene matches. The CDR3 contains 15 residues. The CDR3 loop reads CASSEEPAGGYEQYF. In nucleotides, the CDR3 is TGTGCCAGCAGTGAAGAACCAGCGGGGGGGTACGAGCAGTACTTC.

J is TRBJ2-3 and V is TRBV5-1; unclear D gene. The germline V and J ends were trimmed by 4 bases and 0 bases, with 9 bases remaining between them. The V gene's germline CDR1 is SGHRS and CDR2 YFSETQ. The CDR3 sequence is 14 residues long. The CDR3 nucleotides read TGCGCCAGCAGCGCGCAGGCTAGCACAGATACGCAGTATTTT. Its protein is CASSAQASTDTQYF. The whole variable domain, remainder taken from reference TRBV5-1 and TRBJ2-3, is KAGVTQTPRYLIKTRGQQVTLSCSPISGHRSVSWYQQTPGQGLQFLFEYFSETQRNKGNFPGRFSGRQFSNSRSEMNVSTLELGDSALYLCASSAQASTDTQYFGPGTRLTVL.

The chain employs TRBV2 and TRBJ2-3, with D possibly being TRBD1 or TRBD2 (5 bases each). Per the germline V gene, CDR1 is SNHLY and CDR2 is FYNNEI. CDR3 length: 14 amino acids. V was pared by 8 bases and J by 2 bases, with 14 bases between. The CDR3 protein is CASGRDRFTDTQYF. In DNA, the CDR3 is TGTGCCAGCGGACGGGACCGCTTCACAGATACGCAGTATTTT. The full variable domain, its missing parts supplied by reference TRBV2 and TRBJ2-3, is EPEVTQTPSHQVTQMGQEVILRCVPISNHLYFYWYRQILGQKVEFLVSFYNNEISEKSEIFDDQFSVERPDGSNFTLKIRSTKLEDSAMYFCASGRDRFTDTQYFGPGTRLTVL.

The chain recombines TRBV19 with TRBJ2-3; D may be TRBD1 or TRBD2 (7 bases each). Germline V gene data show CDR1 as LNHDA and CDR2 as SQIVND (reference sequence). CDR3 length equals 17 residues. V lost 1 base to trimming and J lost 8 bases, with 22 bases between them. The DNA of the CDR3 is TGTGCCAGTAGTATAGGCCCAGGGGGGGCGCAAATGGCTACGCAGTATTTT. Residues: CASSIGPGGAQMATQYF.

The chain carries TRBV10-3 and TRBJ2-1; the match to TRBD2 covers 10 bases. With V trimmed by 7 bases and J by 6 bases, 9 bases remained unmatched. This CDR3 contains 15 residues. Germline V gene sequence: CDR1 ENHRY, CDR2 SYGVKD. The CDR3 DNA follows: TGTGCCATCAATGCTGGTCTAGCGGGGGCCAATGAGCAGTTCTTC. As protein: CAINAGLAGANEQFF.

The chain joins TRBV19 to TRBJ2-1, with 10 bases identical to TRBD1. This CDR3 is built from 15 residues. The germline CDR1 and CDR2 sequences are LNHDA and SQIVND (reference sequence). J lost 6 bases, V lost 5 bases, and 7 bases had no gene match. DNA of the CDR3: TGTGCCAGTAGTCCTGACAGGGGGCGAATCAATGAGCAGTTCTTC. Its translation: CASSPDRGRINEQFF.

The chain has TRBV6-6 and TRBJ1-1; D unresolved. Germline V gene data show CDR1 as MNHNY and CDR2 as SVGAGI (reference sequence). Trimming pared 5 bases from V and 3 bases from J, leaving 4 bases between. This CDR3 spans 11 amino acids. CDR3 amino acids: CASSEYTEAFF. In DNA form, the CDR3 reads TGTGCCAGCAGTGAGTACACTGAAGCTTTCTTT.

V is TRBV7-2 and J is TRBJ2-3; a possible D gene is TRBD2 (7 bases). Germline loops: CDR1 SGHTA, CDR2 FQGNSA. This CDR3 is built from 16 residues. Trimming took 3 bases from V and 2 from J, leaving 15 bases between them. The CDR3 sequence is CASSFVGGAPTDTQYF. The CDR3 bases are TGTGCCAGCAGCTTTGTGGGGGGGGCCCCCACAGATACGCAGTATTTT.